Listed below are T cell receptor beta chains from one sample, sequenced in a study of OX40 agonist ivuxolimab in advanced cancers. Data came from immunoSEQ multiplex PCR; TCRdb stores just in-frame clones and leaves some out. The sample contains some 45,000 clones, 86% of which appear only once. The sample here was CD4+ or CD8+ T cells sorted from blood, taken in a trial of the OX40 agonist ivuxolimab. Receptors originate from an adult with an advanced solid tumor such as melanoma, head and neck, liver or kidney cancer. The CDR3 runs from the conserved cysteine through the conserved F or W. A D gene is named only where the DNA matches it firmly. The size field is filled for only some rows; it gives once, few, many or a size class.

TRBJ1-3 | . | TRBV4-3 | . | TGCGCCAGCAGCCAAGATCCGGGACAAGGTTCTGGAAACACCATATATTTT | CASSQDPGQGSGNTIYF
TRBJ1-3 | . | TRBV18 | . | TGTGCCAGCTCACAATCTGGGAACCCACGGGGAAACCCTGGAAACACCATATATTTT | CASSQSGNPRGNPGNTIYF
TRBJ1-1 | . | TRBV27 | . | TGTGCCAGCAGTTTAAGTTCAGCGCCGAACACTGAAGCTTTCTTT | CASSLSSAPNTEAFF
TRBJ1-2 | TRBD1 | TRBV28 | . | TGTGCCAGCAGTTTACTCTTGGGACAGGGGGCGAGGGGCTACACCTTC | CASSLLLGQGARGYTF
TRBJ1-3 | . | TRBV2 | . | TGTGCCAGCAGTTGGTCAGGGGAAAGCTCTGGAAACACCATATATTTT | CASSWSGESSGNTIYF
TRBJ2-2 | . | TRBV7-6 | . | TGTGCCAGCAGCTCATTACTAGGAACCGGGGAGCTGTTTTTT | CASSSLLGTGELFF
TRBJ1-1 | . | TRBV5-6 | . | TGTGCCAGCAGCTTGTGGGCAGGGGCTGAAGACACTGAAGCTTTCTTT | CASSLWAGAEDTEAFF
TRBJ2-3 | TRBD1 | TRBV27 | . | TGTGCCAGCAGTTCCGGACAGGCCCTTGCAGATACGCAGTATTTT | CASSSGQALADTQYF
TRBJ1-2 | . | TRBV15 | once | TGTGCCACCATGGGGTCCCCCGTGGATGGCTACACCTTC | CATMGSPVDGYTF
TRBJ1-4 | . | TRBV5-8 | . | TGTGCCAGCAGCAGGGATGGCGAAAAACTGTTTTTT | CASSRDGEKLFF
TRBJ1-5 | . | TRBV5-5 | . | TGTGCCAGCAGCTTGGAAGGACAGCAGCCCCAGCATTTT | CASSLEGQQPQHF
TRBJ1-1 | . | TRBV19 | . | TGTGCCAGTAGTATTCTCCATTACAGAGAACAGACTGAAGCTTTCTTT | CASSILHYREQTEAFF
TRBJ1-2 | . | TRBV19 | . | TGTGCCAGTTCTCAGGGATTCTATGGCTACACCTTC | CASSQGFYGYTF
TRBJ2-7 | . | TRBV12-5 | . | TGTGCTAGTGGTTTGGTATATGGGGTGGGTGAGCAGTACTTC | CASGLVYGVGEQYF
TRBJ2-5 | . | TRBV10-3 | . | TGTGCCATCAGTGAACTGGTAGGGGGACAAGAGACCCAGTACTTC | CAISELVGGQETQYF
TRBJ1-1 | . | TRBV4-1 | few | TGCGCCAGCAGCCCCATTCGGACCGCGAACACTGAAGCTTTCTTT | CASSPIRTANTEAFF
TRBJ1-1 | . | TRBV7-8 | . | TGTGCCAGCAGCCGACGGCAGATTAACACTGAAGCTTTCTTT | CASSRRQINTEAFF
TRBJ2-7 | . | TRBV4-1 | . | TGCGCCAGCAGCCATGGGACTGACACCTACGAGCAGTACTTC | CASSHGTDTYEQYF